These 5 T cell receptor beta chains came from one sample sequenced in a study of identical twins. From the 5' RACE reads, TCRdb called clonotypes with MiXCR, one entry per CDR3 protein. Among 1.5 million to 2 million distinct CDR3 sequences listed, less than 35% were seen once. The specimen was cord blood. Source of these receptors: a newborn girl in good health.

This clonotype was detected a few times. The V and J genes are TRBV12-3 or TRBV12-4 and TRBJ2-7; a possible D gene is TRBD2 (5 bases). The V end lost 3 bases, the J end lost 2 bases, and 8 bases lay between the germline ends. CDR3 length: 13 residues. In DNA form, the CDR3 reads TGTGCCAGCAGTTTGACTATTACCTACGAGCAGTACTTC. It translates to CASSLTITYEQYF.

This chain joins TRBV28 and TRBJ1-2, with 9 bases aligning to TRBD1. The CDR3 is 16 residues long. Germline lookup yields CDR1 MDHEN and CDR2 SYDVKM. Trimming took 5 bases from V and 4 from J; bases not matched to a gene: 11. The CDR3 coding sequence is TGTGCCAGCAGTCCCCAATCGCTGACAGGGGGCTATGGCTACACCTTC. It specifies CASSPQSLTGGYGYTF.

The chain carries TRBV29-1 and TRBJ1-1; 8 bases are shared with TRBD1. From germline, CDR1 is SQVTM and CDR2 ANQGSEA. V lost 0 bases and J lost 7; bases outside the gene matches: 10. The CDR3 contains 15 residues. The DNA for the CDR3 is TGCAGCGTTGAAGATGTGACAGGGGAAGGGATTGAAGCTTTCTTT. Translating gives CSVEDVTGEGIEAFF.

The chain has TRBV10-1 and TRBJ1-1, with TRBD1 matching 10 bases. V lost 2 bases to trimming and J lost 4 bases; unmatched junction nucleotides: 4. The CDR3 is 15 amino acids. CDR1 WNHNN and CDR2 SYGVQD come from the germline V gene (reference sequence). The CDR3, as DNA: TGCGCCAGCAGTGAGGAGGGGACAGGGGCCACTGAAGCTTTCTTT. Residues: CASSEEGTGATEAFF.

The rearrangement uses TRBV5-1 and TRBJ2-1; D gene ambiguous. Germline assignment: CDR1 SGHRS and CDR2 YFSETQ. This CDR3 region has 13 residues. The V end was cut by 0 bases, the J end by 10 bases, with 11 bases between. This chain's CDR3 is CASSLDPNLEQFF. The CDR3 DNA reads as TGCGCCAGCAGCTTGGACCCCAATTTGGAGCAGTTCTTC.